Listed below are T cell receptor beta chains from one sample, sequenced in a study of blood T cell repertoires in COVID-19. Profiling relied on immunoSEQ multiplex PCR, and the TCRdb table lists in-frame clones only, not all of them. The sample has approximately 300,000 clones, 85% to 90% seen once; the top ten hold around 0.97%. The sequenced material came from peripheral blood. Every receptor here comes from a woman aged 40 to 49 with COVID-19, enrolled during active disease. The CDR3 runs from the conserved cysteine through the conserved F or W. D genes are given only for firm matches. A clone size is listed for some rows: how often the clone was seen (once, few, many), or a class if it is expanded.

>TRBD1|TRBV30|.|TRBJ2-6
TGTGCCTGGGGCTCGGGACAGGGGGTTTCTGGGGCCAACGTCCTGACTTTC
CAWGSGQGVSGANVLTF
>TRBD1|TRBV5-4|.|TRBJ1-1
TGTGCCAGCAGCTTGGTAGGAGGGGGCAATACTGAAGCTTTCTTT
CASSLVGGGNTEAFF
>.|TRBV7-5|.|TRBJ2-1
TGTGCCAGAAGCTCGACAGGGGGAAGCTCCTACAATGAGCAGTTCTTC
CARSSTGGSSYNEQFF
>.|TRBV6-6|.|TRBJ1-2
TGTGCCAGCAGTTACTCTGGGCAGTATGGCTACACCTTC
CASSYSGQYGYTF
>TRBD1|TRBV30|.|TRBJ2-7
TGTGCCTGGAACATTTGGGACAGGGGCGCCGTCGAGTACTTC
CAWNIWDRGAVEYF
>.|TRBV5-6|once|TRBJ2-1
TGTGCCAGCAGCATCTGGACGGGGTTTAATGAGCAGTTCTTC
CASSIWTGFNEQFF
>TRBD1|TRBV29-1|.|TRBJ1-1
TGCAGCGTGGGGACAGGGGGCGGCACTGAAGCTTTCTTT
CSVGTGGGTEAFF
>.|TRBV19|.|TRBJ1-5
TGTGCCAGTAGTATGGGGCAGAGCTATCAGCCCCAGCATTTT
CASSMGQSYQPQHF
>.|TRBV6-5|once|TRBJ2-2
TGTGCCAGCAGTTACGCACCTCTAGGTGGCGGGGAGCTGTTTTTT
CASSYAPLGGGELFF
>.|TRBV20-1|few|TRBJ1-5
TGCAGTGCTAGTAGGTTATCGGGGATCTATAGCAATCAGCCCCAGCATTTT
CSASRLSGIYSNQPQHF
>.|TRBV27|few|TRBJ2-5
TGTGCCAGCAGCCCCGGCGGCCCGCAAGAGACCCAGTACTTC
CASSPGGPQETQYF
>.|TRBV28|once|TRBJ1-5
TGTGCCAGCAGTCCACGGAGCAATCAGCCCCAGCATTTT
CASSPRSNQPQHF
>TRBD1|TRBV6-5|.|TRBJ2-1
TGTGCCAGCAGGGGACAGAATGAGCAGTTCTTC
CASRGQNEQFF
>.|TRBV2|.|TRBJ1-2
TGTGCCAGCAGCGAGCCAGGGACAACTGGCTACACCTTC
CASSEPGTTGYTF
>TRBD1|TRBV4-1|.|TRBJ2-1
TGCGCCAGCAGCCCGGGACAGGGGAGATGGGATGAGCAGTTCTTC
CASSPGQGRWDEQFF
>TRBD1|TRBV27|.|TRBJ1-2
TGTGCCAGCAGCCCCCAGGGGGGAGGATACTATGGCTACACCTTC
CASSPQGGGYYGYTF
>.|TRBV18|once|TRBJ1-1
TGTGCCAGCTCACCCTTTTCGGACACTGAAGCTTTCTTT
CASSPFSDTEAFF
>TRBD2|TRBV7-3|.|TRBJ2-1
TGTGCCAGCAGCTTGGGTAGCGGGGGAAACAATGAGCAGTTCTTC
CASSLGSGGNNEQFF
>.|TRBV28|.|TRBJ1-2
TGTGCCAGCAGTTTGGCTCAGGCTAACTATGGCTACACCTTC
CASSLAQANYGYTF
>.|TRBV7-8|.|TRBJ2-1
TGTGCCAGCAGCTTTCACAGGGAAGGATGGAATGAGCAGTTCTTC
CASSFHREGWNEQFF
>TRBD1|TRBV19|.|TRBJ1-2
TGTGCCAGTAGTAGTTCCGGGACAGGGAGTTTCGGCTATGGCTACACCTTC
CASSSSGTGSFGYGYTF
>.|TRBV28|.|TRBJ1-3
TGTGCCAGCAGCTCCGGGGGAGGGACCACTGGAAACACCATATATTTT
CASSSGGGTTGNTIYF
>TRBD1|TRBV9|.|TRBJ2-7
TGTGCCAGCAGCGTAGCCCCCCCGGGACAGGGGGCCTACGAGCAGTACTTC
CASSVAPPGQGAYEQYF
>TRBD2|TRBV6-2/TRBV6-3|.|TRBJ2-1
TGTGCCAGCAGTTTTTTCTCCGGGACTAGCGGGGGCAATGAGCAGTTCTTC
CASSFFSGTSGGNEQFF
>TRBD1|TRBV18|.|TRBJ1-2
TGTGCCAGCTCACCTCCGACAGGGCTCGGCTACACCTTC
CASSPPTGLGYTF
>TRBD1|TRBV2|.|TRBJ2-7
TGTGCCAGCAGAGTTCTCCCGGACAGGGGCTACGAGCAGTACTTC
CASRVLPDRGYEQYF
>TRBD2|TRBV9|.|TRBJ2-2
TGTGCCAGCAGCGTACTAGCGGGAGGAGTGGCCGGGGAGCTGTTTTTT
CASSVLAGGVAGELFF
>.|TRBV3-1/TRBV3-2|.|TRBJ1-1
TGTGCCAGCAGCCAATTCAGCGGGGAGAACACTGAAGCTTTCTTT
CASSQFSGENTEAFF
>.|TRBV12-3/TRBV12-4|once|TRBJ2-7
TGTGCCAGCACCCGGGACTCCCCTCACGAGCAGTACTTC
CASTRDSPHEQYF
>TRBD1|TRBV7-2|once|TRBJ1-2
TGTGCCAGCAGCCCTACAGGGGTAGCTGGCTACACCTTC
CASSPTGVAGYTF
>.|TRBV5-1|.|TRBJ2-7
TGCGCCAGCAGCTTGGTGCAGACATCCTACGAGCAGTACTTC
CASSLVQTSYEQYF
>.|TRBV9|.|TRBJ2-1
TGTGCCAGCAGCGTAGTAGCGTACAATGAGCAGTTCTTC
CASSVVAYNEQFF
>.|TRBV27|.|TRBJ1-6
TGTGCCAGCAGTTTTCTTATAGAGAACTCACCCCTCCACTTT
CASSFLIENSPLHF
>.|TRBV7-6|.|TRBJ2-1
TGTGCCAGCAGCTTAGAGGTGGGAGGTTCCTACAATGAGCAGTTCTTC
CASSLEVGGSYNEQFF
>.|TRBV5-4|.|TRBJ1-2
TGTGCCAGCAGCTTGGTGGGGGGTTCCTATGGCTACACCTTC
CASSLVGGSYGYTF
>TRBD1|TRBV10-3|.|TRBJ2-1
TGTGCCATCAGTGTAACAGGGGGCGAGAAAAATGAGCAGTTCTTC
CAISVTGGEKNEQFF
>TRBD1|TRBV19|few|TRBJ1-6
TGTGCCAGTAGTACAGAAGGGACAGCGGTGGGGTTAAATTCACCCCTCCACTTT
CASSTEGTAVGLNSPLHF
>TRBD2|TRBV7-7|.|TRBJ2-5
TGTGCTAGCAGCTTACAGCGGGGGGGCATAGAGACCCAGTACTTC
CASSLQRGGIETQYF
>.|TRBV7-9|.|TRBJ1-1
TGTGCCACCCGACTATTTACACAGGGTGAACTCACTGAAGCTTTCTTT
CATRLFTQGELTEAFF
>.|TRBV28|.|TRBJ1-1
TGTGCCAGCAGTTTAAACAGACTAATGAACACTGAAGCTTTCTTT
CASSLNRLMNTEAFF
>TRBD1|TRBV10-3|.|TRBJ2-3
TGTGCCATCAGTGATGGACAGGGAAAAACAGATACGCAGTATTTT
CAISDGQGKTDTQYF
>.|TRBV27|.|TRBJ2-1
TGTGCCAGCAGGCAGGGTAGAGTGGATACGTTCTTC
CASRQGRVDTFF
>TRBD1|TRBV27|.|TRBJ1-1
TGTGCCAGCAATCTTTCCCGGGGGACAGGGGGCGCGGACACTGAAGCTTTCTTT
CASNLSRGTGGADTEAFF
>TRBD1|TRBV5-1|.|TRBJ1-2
TGCGCCAGCAGCTTGATTTTAGGACAGGGCGGTGGCTACACCTTC
CASSLILGQGGGYTF
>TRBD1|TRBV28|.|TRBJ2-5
TGTGCCAGCAGTGCCGGACAGGGGGCAATTTTGGAGACCCAGTACTTC
CASSAGQGAILETQYF